The clone carrying this T cell receptor beta chain has only a few counts. Its antigen is as yet unknown. There are 14 residues in the CDR3. The V end lost 0 bases, the J end lost 4 bases, and 10 bases lay between the germline ends. Germline CDR1 reads DFQATT; CDR2 reads SNEGSKA (reference sequence). The data originate from a study of early T cells in non-severe SARS-CoV-2 infection. Overall study findings and caveats: The matching step, a VDJdb search, favored anti-spike CD8 responses and missed private and CD4 specificities.

Attachment of unique molecular identifiers was made to individual cDNA molecules. TCRdb itself ran the 5' RACE reads through MiXCR, one entry per CDR3 protein. This table holds about 48,000 distinct CDR3 sequences, 6.2% found once. The sequenced sample was whole blood, obtained at baseline. This clonotype was obtained from an adult who was a healthcare worker with PCR-confirmed SARS-CoV-2 infection or an uninfected control (not recorded which). The rearrangement joins TRBV20-1 to TRBJ1-5; no clear D gene. For the CDR3, the DNA is TGCAGTGCTAGAGAAGCATTTGCTAATCAGCCCCAGCATTTT. Protein: CSAREAFANQPQHF.